The 13 T cell receptor beta chains given below trace back to one sample, sequenced in a study of regulatory T cells in long-lasting Graves disease. Assembly of TCR beta libraries relied on iRepertoire HTBI primers together with Arm-PCR of CDR3 regions. TCRdb reprocessed the multiplex PCR reads via MiXCR and lists one record per CDR3 protein. The table records around 420,000 distinct CDR3 sequences, around 15% of them present only once. Time point specified: newly diagnosed GD, antithyroid drugs for less than 3 months. Construction of the TCR library relied on RNA isolated from PBMCs. This specimen consisted of peripheral blood mononuclear cells (PBMCs), obtained at new diagnosis, from a patient treated with antithyroid drugs. The receptors were gathered from a female donor with Graves disease.

This clonotype has at least ten counts. The rearrangement links TRBV20-1 to TRBJ1-4; D is ambiguous. The CDR3 spans 14 residues. The ends were cut back, 1 base at V and 0 bases at J, with 6 bases in the middle. CDR1 is DFQATT, CDR2 SNEGSKA, per germline (reference sequence). CDR3 nucleotide sequence: TGCAGTGCTAGAGTGGCAGCAACTAATGAAAAACTGTTTTTT. Translating gives CSARVAATNEKLFF.

Note on this clonotype: An end of the junction does not agree with germline; a read error may underlie this. The rearrangement links TRBV27 to TRBJ1-2; unclear D gene. CDR1 is MNHEY, CDR2 SMNVEV, per germline (reference sequence). The CDR3 runs 13 residues. The CDR3 loop reads CTSSYSFNYGYTF. The CDR3 bases are TGTACCAGCAGCTACAGCTTTAACTATGGCTACACCTTC.

This clonotype occurred a few times. The chain has TRBV6-5 and TRBJ1-1, with TRBD1 matching over 9 bases. The length of the CDR3 is 14 residues. Germline loops: CDR1 MNHEY, CDR2 SVGAGI. J gave up 4 bases and V 4 bases, and 4 bases lay outside the gene matches. The CDR3 DNA follows: TGTGCCAGCAGTTTGGGACAGGGTACCACTGAAGCTTTCTTT. Its protein is CASSLGQGTTEAFF.

This clonotype has only a few counts. CDR3 in amino acids: CASIGQHSGANVLTF. CDR3 sequence (DNA): TGTGCCAGTATCGGACAGCACTCTGGGGCCAACGTCCTGACTTTC. The gene calls are TRBV19 and TRBJ2-6; D possibly corresponds to TRBD1 (6 bases). Per the germline V gene, CDR1 is LNHDA and CDR2 is SQIVND (reference sequence). This CDR3 has 15 residues. Deletions cut 7 bases from V and 0 bases from J, with 10 bases between.

This clonotype showed up just a few times. At one end the junction does not follow the germline gene, possibly because of a read error. This rearrangement joins TRBV6-9 to TRBJ1-3, with D maybe TRBD1 (6 bases). The germline gives CDR1 MNHGY, CDR2 SVAAGI. The CDR3 length is 14 residues. In DNA, the CDR3 is TGTGCCAGCAGTTACTGGGCCTCAGGGGACACCACATATTTT. Its translation is CASSYWASGDTTYF.

This clonotype was counted a few times. The chain carries TRBV11-2 and TRBJ2-7; 7 bases match TRBD2. The CDR3 covers 16 residues. Germline values: CDR1 SGHAT, CDR2 FQNNGV. Germline trimming cut 4 bases from V and 5 bases from J; bases unmatched to any gene: 14. CDR3 amino acids: CASSSTSPSGSNEQYF. As DNA, the CDR3 is TGTGCCAGCAGCTCGACGAGCCCTAGCGGCTCTAACGAGCAGTACTTC.

The gene calls are TRBV27 and TRBJ2-2, with D possibly being TRBD1 or TRBD2 (6 bases each). Germline V gives CDR1 MNHEY, CDR2 SMNVEV (reference sequence). Trimming took off 4 bases at V and 1 base at J, with 10 bases between the two ends. This CDR3 has 15 amino acids. The CDR3 bases are TGTGCCAGCAGTTGGGGGGCCCAGAACACCGGGGAGCTGTTTTTT. Its translation is CASSWGAQNTGELFF.

This clonotype was detected only a few times. The CDR3 DNA reads as TGTGCCAGCAGTGACTCGACTAGTCCCCAAGAGACCCAGTACTTC. This translates into CASSDSTSPQETQYF. The chain couples TRBV25-1 to TRBJ2-5, with D possibly being TRBD2 (6 bases). The CDR3 has 15 residues. The V end lost 3 bases, the J end lost 1 base, and 12 bases lay between the germline ends. Per germline, CDR1 MGHDK and CDR2 SYGVNS.

About this clonotype: A far more abundant clone sits one base away, making this likely a read error. V is TRBV5-5 and J is TRBJ1-5, with 8 positions matching TRBD1. The CDR3 covers 15 residues. Germline V lookup: CDR1 SGHKS, CDR2 YYEKEE (reference sequence). V trimming: 5 bases; J trimming: 6 bases; junction bases outside the gene matches: 10. CDR3 sequence (DNA): TGTGCCAGCAGTTTAGGTGCAGGGGGCATTCAGCCCCAGCATTTT. It specifies CASSLGAGGIQPQHF.

The chain combines TRBV18 with TRBJ1-1; a possible D gene is TRBD1 (5 bases). Trimming took 0 bases from V and 3 from J, leaving 11 bases between them. The CDR3 runs to 15 residues. Germline assignment: CDR1 KGHSH and CDR2 LQKENI. The CDR3 region has the DNA TGTGCCAGCTCACCACCGACCTGGGGGGACACTGAAGCTTTCTTT. Amino acid sequence: CASSPPTWGDTEAFF.

V is TRBV9 and J is TRBJ2-5, with D unresolved. This CDR3 has 15 residues. Per germline, CDR1 SGDLS and CDR2 YYNGEE. The V end lost 0 bases, the J end lost 2 bases, and 11 bases lay between the germline ends. CDR3 sequence (DNA): TGTGCCAGCAGCGTAGGCAGCTCAGATCAAGAGACCCAGTACTTC. It translates to CASSVGSSDQETQYF.

The sample holds a few counts of this clonotype. An end of the junction does not agree with germline; a read error may underlie this. V and J are TRBV12-5 and TRBJ2-1; D remains unclear. CDR1 and CDR2 (germline): LGHNT, FRNRAP. The CDR3 extends over 13 amino acids. The CDR3 nucleotides read TGTGCTAGTGGTTTGTCGTCTGGCAATGGGCAGTTCTTC. Translated, it gives CASGLSSGNGQFF.

This clonotype came up many times. The gene calls are TRBV20-1 and TRBJ1-1; D not resolved. From germline, CDR1 is DFQATT and CDR2 SNEGSKA (reference sequence). The CDR3 has 14 amino acids. Trimming left V 0 bases short and J 1 base short, with 9 bases between. The CDR3 here is CSAREGGGNTEAFF. DNA of the CDR3: TGCAGTGCTAGAGAGGGCGGAGGGAACACTGAAGCTTTCTTT.